Listed below are T cell receptor beta chains from one sample, sequenced in a study of blood T cell repertoires in COVID-19. Data came from immunoSEQ multiplex PCR; TCRdb stores just in-frame clones and leaves some out. The sample holds about 480,000 clones; about nine tenths are singletons and the top ten take roughly 12%. Source material: peripheral blood. The receptors were sampled from a woman aged 45 to 65 with COVID-19, enrolled during active disease. Both conserved end residues are part of each CDR3. The order of the fields is V gene, D gene, CDR3 length, clone size, J gene, CDR3 DNA, CDR3 protein. The D gene is left open where the match is weak. Clone size, where shown, is once, few, many, or a class for clones that have expanded.

V: TRBV6-1; D: TRBD1; length: 19; size: NA; J: TRBJ2-6; DNA: TGTGCCAGCAGTGAGCTGGGACAGCCCCGGTTCTCTGGGGCCAACGTCCTGACTTTC; CDR3: CASSELGQPRFSGANVLTF
V: TRBV6-5; D: NA; length: 13; size: NA; J: TRBJ1-5; DNA: TGTGCCTGCGCGGCGGGGAGGAATCAGCCCCAGCATTTT; CDR3: CACAAGRNQPQHF
V: TRBV20-1; D: NA; length: 11; size: NA; J: TRBJ1-1; DNA: TGCAGTGCTAGTAGGCAGGGCGAAGCTTTCTTT; CDR3: CSASRQGEAFF
V: TRBV11-2; D: TRBD1; length: 14; size: many; J: TRBJ2-5; DNA: TGTGCCAGCAGCTCGGACAGGGGGCGGGAGACCCAGTACTTC; CDR3: CASSSDRGRETQYF
V: TRBV20-1; D: NA; length: 13; size: NA; J: TRBJ1-2; DNA: TGCAGTGCTAGTCCGGGGGTCGGGAATGGCTACACCTTC; CDR3: CSASPGVGNGYTF
V: TRBV10-3; D: NA; length: 12; size: few; J: TRBJ1-6; DNA: TGTGCCATCAGTGGGCAAGATTCACCCCTCCACTTT; CDR3: CAISGQDSPLHF
V: TRBV28; D: NA; length: 15; size: once; J: TRBJ1-1; DNA: TGTGCCAGCAGTCCACTCAGGGGTTTGGGCACTGAAGCTTTCTTT; CDR3: CASSPLRGLGTEAFF
V: TRBV6-5; D: TRBD1; length: 14; size: NA; J: TRBJ2-7; DNA: TGTGCCAGCAGGGGGACAGGGGGCCAGTACGAGCAGTACTTC; CDR3: CASRGTGGQYEQYF
V: TRBV7-2; D: NA; length: 13; size: NA; J: TRBJ2-3; DNA: TGTGCCAGCAGCCCAGGACGGGGGGATACGCAGTATTTT; CDR3: CASSPGRGDTQYF
V: TRBV6-5; D: NA; length: 13; size: NA; J: TRBJ1-2; DNA: TGTGCCAGCAGCCCAAGACAGCGCTATGGCTACACCTTC; CDR3: CASSPRQRYGYTF
V: TRBV11-3; D: NA; length: 15; size: NA; J: TRBJ1-4; DNA: TGTGCCAGCAGCAGGTCCGACAGGAGGCGGGAAAAACTGTTTTTT; CDR3: CASSRSDRRREKLFF